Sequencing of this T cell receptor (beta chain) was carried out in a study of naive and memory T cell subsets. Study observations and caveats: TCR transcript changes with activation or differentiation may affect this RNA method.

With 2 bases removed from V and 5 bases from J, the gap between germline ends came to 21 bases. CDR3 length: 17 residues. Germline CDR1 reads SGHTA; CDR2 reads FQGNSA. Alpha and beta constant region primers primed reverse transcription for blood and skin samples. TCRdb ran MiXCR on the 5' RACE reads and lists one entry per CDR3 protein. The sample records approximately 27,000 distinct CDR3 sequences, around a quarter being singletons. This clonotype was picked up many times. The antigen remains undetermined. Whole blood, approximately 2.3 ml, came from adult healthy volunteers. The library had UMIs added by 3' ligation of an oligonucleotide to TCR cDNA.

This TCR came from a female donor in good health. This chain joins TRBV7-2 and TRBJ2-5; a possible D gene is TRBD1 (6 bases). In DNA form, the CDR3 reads TGTGCCAGCAGCTTATGGCTAGCAGGGGTGGAAACGGAGACCCAGTACTTC. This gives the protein CASSLWLAGVETETQYF.